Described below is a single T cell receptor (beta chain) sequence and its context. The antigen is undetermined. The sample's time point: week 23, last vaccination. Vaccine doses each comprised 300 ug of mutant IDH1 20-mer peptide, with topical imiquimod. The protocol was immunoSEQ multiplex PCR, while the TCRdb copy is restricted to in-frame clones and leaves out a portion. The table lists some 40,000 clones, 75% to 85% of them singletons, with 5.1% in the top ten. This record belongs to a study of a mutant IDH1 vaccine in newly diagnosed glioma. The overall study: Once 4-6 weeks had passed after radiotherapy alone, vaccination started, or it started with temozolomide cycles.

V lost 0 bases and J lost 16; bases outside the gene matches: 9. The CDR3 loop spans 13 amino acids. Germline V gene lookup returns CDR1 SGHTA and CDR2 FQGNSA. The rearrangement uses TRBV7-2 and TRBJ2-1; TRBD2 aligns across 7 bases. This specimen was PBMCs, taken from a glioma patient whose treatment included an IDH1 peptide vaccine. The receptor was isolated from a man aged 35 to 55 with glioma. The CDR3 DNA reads TGTGCCAGCAGCTTAGCTGGGGGGGATTGGAGATTCTTC. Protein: CASSLAGGDWRFF.